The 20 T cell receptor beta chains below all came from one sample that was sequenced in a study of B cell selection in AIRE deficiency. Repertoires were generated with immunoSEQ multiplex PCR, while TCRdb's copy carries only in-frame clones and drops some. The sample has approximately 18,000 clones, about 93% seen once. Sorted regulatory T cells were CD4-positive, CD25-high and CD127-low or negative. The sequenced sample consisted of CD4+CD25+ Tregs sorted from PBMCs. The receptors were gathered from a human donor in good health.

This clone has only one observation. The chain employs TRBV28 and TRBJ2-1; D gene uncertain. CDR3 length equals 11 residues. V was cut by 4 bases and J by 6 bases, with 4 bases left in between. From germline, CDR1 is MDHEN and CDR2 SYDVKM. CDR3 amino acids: CASSSGNEQFF. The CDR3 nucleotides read TGTGCCAGCAGTTCCGGCAATGAGCAGTTCTTC. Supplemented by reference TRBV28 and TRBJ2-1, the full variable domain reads DVKVTQSSRYLVKRTGEKVFLECVQDMDHENMFWYRQDPGLGLRLIYFSYDVKMKEKGDIPEGYSVSREKKERFSLILESASTNQTSMYLCASSSGNEQFFGPGTRLTVL.

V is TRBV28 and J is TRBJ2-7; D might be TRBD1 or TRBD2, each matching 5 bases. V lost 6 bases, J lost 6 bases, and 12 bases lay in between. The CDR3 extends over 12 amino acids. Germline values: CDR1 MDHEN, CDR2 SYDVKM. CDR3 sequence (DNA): TGTGCCAGCAGCAACCCAGGGACCGAGCAGTACTTC. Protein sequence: CASSNPGTEQYF.

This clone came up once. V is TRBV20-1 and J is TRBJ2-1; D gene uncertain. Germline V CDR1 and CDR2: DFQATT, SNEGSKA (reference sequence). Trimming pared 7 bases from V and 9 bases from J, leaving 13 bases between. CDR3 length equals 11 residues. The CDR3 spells CSELVLGEQFF. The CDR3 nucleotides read TGCAGTGAATTAGTGTTAGGTGAGCAGTTCTTC.

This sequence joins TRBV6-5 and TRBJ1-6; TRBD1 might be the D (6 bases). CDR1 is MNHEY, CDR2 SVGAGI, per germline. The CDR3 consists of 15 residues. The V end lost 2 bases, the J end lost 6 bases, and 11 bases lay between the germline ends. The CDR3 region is CASSYEQGRNSPLHF. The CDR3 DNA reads TGTGCCAGCAGTTACGAACAGGGACGTAATTCACCCCTCCACTTT.

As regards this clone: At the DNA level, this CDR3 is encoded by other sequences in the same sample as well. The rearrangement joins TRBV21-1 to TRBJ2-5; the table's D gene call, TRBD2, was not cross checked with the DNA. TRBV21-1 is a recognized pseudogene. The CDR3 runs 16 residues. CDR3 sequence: CASSKGQAGGGETQYF. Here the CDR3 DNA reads TGTGCCAGCAGCAAAGGTCAGGCGGGAGGGGGGGAGACCCAGTACTTC.

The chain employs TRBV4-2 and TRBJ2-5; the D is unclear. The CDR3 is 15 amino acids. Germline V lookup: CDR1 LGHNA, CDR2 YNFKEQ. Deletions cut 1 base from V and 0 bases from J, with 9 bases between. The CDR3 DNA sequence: TGTGCCAGCAGCCAAGGGCCTGGGTACCAAGAGACCCAGTACTTC. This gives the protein CASSQGPGYQETQYF.

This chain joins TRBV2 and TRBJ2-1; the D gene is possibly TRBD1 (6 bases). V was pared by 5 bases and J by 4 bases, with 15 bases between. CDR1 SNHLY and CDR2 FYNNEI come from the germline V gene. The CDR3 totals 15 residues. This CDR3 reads CASSLRGKGYNEQFF. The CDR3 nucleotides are TGTGCCAGCAGTTTAAGGGGGAAGGGTTACAATGAGCAGTTCTTC.

The CDR3: CASSRDSPYQPQHF. For the CDR3, the DNA is TGTGCCAGTAGTCGGGACAGCCCGTATCAGCCCCAGCATTTT. V and J are TRBV19 and TRBJ1-5; 7 bases align to TRBD1. The V segment lost 5 bases and the J segment 5 bases; nucleotides outside the gene matches: 6. The CDR3 loop spans 14 amino acids. Germline-derived CDR1 and CDR2 are LNHDA and SQIVND (reference sequence).

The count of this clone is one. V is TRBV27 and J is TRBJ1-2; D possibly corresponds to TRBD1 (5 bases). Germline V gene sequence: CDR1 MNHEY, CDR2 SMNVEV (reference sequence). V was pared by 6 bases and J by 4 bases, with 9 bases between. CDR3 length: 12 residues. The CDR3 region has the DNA TGTGCCAGCAGGGGGGTGAGCTATGGCTACACCTTC. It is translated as CASRGVSYGYTF.

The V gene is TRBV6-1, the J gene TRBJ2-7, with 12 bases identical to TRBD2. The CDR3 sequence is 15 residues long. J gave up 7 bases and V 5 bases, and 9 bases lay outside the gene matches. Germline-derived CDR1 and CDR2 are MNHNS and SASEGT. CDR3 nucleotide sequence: TGTGCCAGCAGTTCCGGGACTAGCGGGCGGAGAGAGCAGTACTTC. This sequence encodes CASSSGTSGRREQYF.

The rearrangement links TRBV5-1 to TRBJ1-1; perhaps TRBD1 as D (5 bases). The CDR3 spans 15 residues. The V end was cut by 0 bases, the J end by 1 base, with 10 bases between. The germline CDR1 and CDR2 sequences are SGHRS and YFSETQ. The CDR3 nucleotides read TGCGCCAGCAGCTTGGAACCCAGGGAGAACACTGAAGCTTTCTTT. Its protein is CASSLEPRENTEAFF.

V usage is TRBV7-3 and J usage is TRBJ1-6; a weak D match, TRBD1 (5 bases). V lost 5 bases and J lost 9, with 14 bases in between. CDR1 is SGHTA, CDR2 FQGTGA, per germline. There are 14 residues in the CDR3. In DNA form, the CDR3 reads TGTGCCAGCAGCCCGACGGACACCTCTTCACCCCTCCACTTT. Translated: CASSPTDTSSPLHF.

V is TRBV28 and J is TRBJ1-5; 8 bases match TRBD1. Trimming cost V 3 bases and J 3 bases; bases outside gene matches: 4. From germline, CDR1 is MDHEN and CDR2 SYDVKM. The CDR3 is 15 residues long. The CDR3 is CASSFGQGYNQPQHF. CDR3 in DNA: TGTGCCAGCAGTTTTGGACAGGGCTACAATCAGCCCCAGCATTTT.

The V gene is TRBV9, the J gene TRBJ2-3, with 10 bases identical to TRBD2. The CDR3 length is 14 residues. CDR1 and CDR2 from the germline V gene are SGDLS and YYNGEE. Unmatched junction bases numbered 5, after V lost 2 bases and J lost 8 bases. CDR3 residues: CASSVQLAGPTQYF. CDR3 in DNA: TGTGCCAGCAGCGTGCAACTAGCGGGACCTACGCAGTATTTT.

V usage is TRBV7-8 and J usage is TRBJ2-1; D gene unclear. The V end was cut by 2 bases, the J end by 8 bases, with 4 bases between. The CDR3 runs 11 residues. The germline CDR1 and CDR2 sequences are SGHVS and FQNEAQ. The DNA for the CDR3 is TGTGCCAGCAGCTTACACCATGAGCAGTTCTTC. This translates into CASSLHHEQFF. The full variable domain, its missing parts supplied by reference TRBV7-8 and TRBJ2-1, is GAGVSQSPRYKVAKRGQDVALRCDPISGHVSLFWYQQALGQGPEFLTYFQNEAQLDKSGLPSDRFFAERPEGSVSTLKIQRTQQEDSAVYLCASSLHHEQFFGPGTRLTVL.

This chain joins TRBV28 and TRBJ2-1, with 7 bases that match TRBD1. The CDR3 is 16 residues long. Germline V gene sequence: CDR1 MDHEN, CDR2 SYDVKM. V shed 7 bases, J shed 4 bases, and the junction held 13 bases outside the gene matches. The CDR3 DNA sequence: TGTGCCAGCATGGACAGGCGTGGGACCATTTACAATGAGCAGTTCTTC. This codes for CASMDRRGTIYNEQFF.

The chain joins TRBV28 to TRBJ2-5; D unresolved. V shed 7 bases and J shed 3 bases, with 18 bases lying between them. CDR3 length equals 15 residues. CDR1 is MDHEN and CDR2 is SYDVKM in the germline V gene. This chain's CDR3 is CASIPQPTVEETQYF. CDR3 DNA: TGTGCCAGCATCCCTCAGCCTACAGTTGAAGAGACCCAGTACTTC.

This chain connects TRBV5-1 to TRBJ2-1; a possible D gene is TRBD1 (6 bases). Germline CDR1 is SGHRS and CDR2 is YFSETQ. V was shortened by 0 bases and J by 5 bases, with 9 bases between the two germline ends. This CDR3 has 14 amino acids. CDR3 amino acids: CASSLDRADNEQFF. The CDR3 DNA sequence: TGCGCCAGCAGCTTGGACAGGGCAGACAATGAGCAGTTCTTC. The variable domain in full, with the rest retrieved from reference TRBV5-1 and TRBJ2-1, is KAGVTQTPRYLIKTRGQQVTLSCSPISGHRSVSWYQQTPGQGLQFLFEYFSETQRNKGNFPGRFSGRQFSNSRSEMNVSTLELGDSALYLCASSLDRADNEQFFGPGTRLTVL.

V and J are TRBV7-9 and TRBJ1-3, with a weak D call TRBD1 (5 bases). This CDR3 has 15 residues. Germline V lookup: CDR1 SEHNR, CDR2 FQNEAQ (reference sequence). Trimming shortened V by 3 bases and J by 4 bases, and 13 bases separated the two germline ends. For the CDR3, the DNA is TGTGCCAGCAGCTTGGGGGGGACGATCGGAAACACCATATATTTT. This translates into CASSLGGTIGNTIYF.

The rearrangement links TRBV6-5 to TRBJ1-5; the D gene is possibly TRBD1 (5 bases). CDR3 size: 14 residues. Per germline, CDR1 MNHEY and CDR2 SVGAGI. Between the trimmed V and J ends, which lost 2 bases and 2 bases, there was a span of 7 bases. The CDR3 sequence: CASSYRGGNQPQHF. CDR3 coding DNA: TGTGCCAGCAGTTACAGGGGTGGCAATCAGCCCCAGCATTTT.